This T cell receptor beta chain was sequenced during a study of blood T cell repertoires in COVID-19. Study as a whole: Material from acute and convalescent COVID-19 was sourced from the United States, Italy and Spain.

From germline, CDR1 is MNHEY and CDR2 SMNVEV (reference sequence). The length of the CDR3 is 15 residues. V lost 5 bases and J lost 3, with 13 bases in between. Data came from immunoSEQ multiplex PCR; TCRdb stores just in-frame clones and leaves some out. The profile shows about 240,000 clones, approximately 85% of them singletons. Patients from Seattle were sampled longitudinally, starting during active infection. The V call is TRBV27, the J call TRBJ1-4; D call uncertain. The sequencing sample was made of peripheral blood. The TCR sequence derives from an elderly woman with COVID-19, enrolled during active disease. DNA for the CDR3: TGTGCCAGCAGTCCTCAGACTGAGCCTAATGAAAAACTGTTTTTT. Amino acid sequence: CASSPQTEPNEKLFF.